This T cell receptor beta chain was recorded in a study of cytomegalovirus exposure and HLA in healthy donors. Primers included in the PCR were 60 Vbeta and 13 Jbeta primers. Clones were read by immunoSEQ multiplex PCR, and TCRdb kept only the in-frame ones, dropping some. The table lists about 130,000 clones, roughly 80% of them singletons. Whole-study findings and limits: More clonal expansion characterized HLA-associated TCR beta chains than equally common others in a later analysis.

Points on this clone: As yet, its antigen is unknown.

The donors gave bone marrow, and they were healthy. The sequence derives from a man aged 25 to 40 in good health and CMV-seronegative. The sample was PBMCs.

This chain's CDR3 is CASSDPGLGLSYEQYF. CDR3 bases: TGTGCCAGCAGCGATCCCGGACTAGGCCTCTCCTACGAGCAGTACTTC. This chain joins TRBV11-1 and TRBJ2-7, with 7 bases lining up with TRBD2. Per the germline V gene, CDR1 is SGHAT and CDR2 is FQDESV (reference sequence). With V trimmed by 5 bases and J by 0 bases, 10 bases remained unmatched. The CDR3 loop spans 16 amino acids.